This T cell receptor (beta chain) was documented in a study of PD-L1 blockade in urothelial cancer. As for the study in general: Enrolled patients had been treated previously with 0 to 3 chemotherapy regimens.

The assay was immunoSEQ multiplex PCR, and TCRdb's table has in-frame clones only and misses some. The sample has 25,000 to 40,000 clones; 84% are singletons. With regard to this clone: Its antigen is as yet unknown.

Study-wide results and limits: Tumor-associated TCR clones expanded more in blood at 3 weeks in patients with durable benefit.

This sample comprised PBMCs, obtained around atezolizumab (anti-PD-L1) treatment. The sequence was obtained from a man aged 55 to 70 with urothelial cancer.

In nucleotides, the CDR3 is TGTGCCAGCAGTTACTCCGGGACAGAGGGGACGTATGGCTACACCTTC. Its protein product is CASSYSGTEGTYGYTF. The chain carries TRBV6-5 and TRBJ1-2; 7 nucleotides align to TRBD1. J was trimmed by 5 bases and V by 0 bases; bases with no gene match: 9. This CDR3 comprises 16 residues. Looked up from germline, CDR1 is MNHEY and CDR2 is SVGAGI.